The 14 T cell receptor beta chains below come from one sample, sequenced in a study of OX40 agonist ivuxolimab in advanced cancers. The repertoire was sequenced with immunoSEQ multiplex PCR; TCRdb's copy has only in-frame clones and lacks some. Altogether tens of thousands of clones are present, around 88% being singletons, with the ten largest covering around 30%. This sample comprised CD4+ or CD8+ T cells sorted from blood, obtained in a trial of the OX40 agonist ivuxolimab. The receptors come from an adult with an advanced solid tumor such as melanoma, head and neck, liver or kidney cancer.

The rearrangement links TRBV18 to TRBJ1-1; no reliable D call. Trimming shortened V by 8 bases and J by 0 bases, and 13 bases separated the two germline ends. The CDR3 contains 14 residues. Per the germline V gene, CDR1 is KGHSH and CDR2 is LQKENI. CDR3 in DNA: TGTGCCAGCCAACTCGCAGATATGAACACTGAAGCTTTCTTT. Its translation is CASQLADMNTEAFF.

This clone was seen more than once but under ten times. The V and J genes are TRBV6-5 and TRBJ1-2, with a tentative D call TRBD1 (6 bases). Trimming took 0 bases from V and 8 from J, leaving 7 bases between them. Germline V gene sequence: CDR1 MNHEY, CDR2 SVGAGI. The CDR3 length is 12 residues. The CDR3 region is CASSYSRGGYTF. The CDR3 DNA is TGTGCCAGCAGTTACTCCAGGGGCGGCTACACCTTC.

The rearrangement uses TRBV9 and TRBJ2-5; tentative D call: TRBD1 (5 bases). V lost 4 bases and J 2 bases, leaving 15 bases between the germline ends. The V gene's germline CDR1 is SGDLS and CDR2 YYNGEE. CDR3 size: 15 residues. The CDR3 loop is CASSNRDRNQETQYF. The DNA of the CDR3 is TGTGCCAGCAGCAATCGCGACAGAAATCAAGAGACCCAGTACTTC.

The chain recombines TRBV21-1 with TRBJ1-2. TRBV21-1 is annotated as a pseudogene. This CDR3 spans 13 amino acids. The CDR3 region has the DNA TGTGCCAGCAGCAAAGTGACGGGCTATGGCTACACCTTC. Protein product: CASSKVTGYGYTF.

The J gene is TRBJ1-1, the V gene TRBV7-9, with 11 bases fitting TRBD1. The germline gives CDR1 SEHNR, CDR2 FQNEAQ (reference sequence). Trimming took 5 bases from V and 5 from J; bases not matched to a gene: 13. CDR3 size: 17 residues. The CDR3: CASSLSPGQGGRTEAFF. As DNA, the CDR3 is TGTGCCAGCAGCCTATCACCGGGACAGGGGGGTCGGACTGAAGCTTTCTTT.

The chain recombines TRBV2 with TRBJ2-2, with 8 bases lining up with TRBD2. CDR1 is SNHLY, CDR2 FYNNEI, per germline. The CDR3 is 15 residues long. With 6 bases clipped from V and 1 base from J, the junction kept 4 bases outside the gene matches. CDR3 DNA: TGTGCCAGCAGGGGTCTAGCGGGGAACACCGGGGAGCTGTTTTTT. Residues: CASRGLAGNTGELFF.

This clone came up once. The chain combines TRBV5-3 with TRBJ1-6, with D uncertain. TRBV5-3 is placed among ORFs of uncertain function. V was shortened by 3 bases and J by 3 bases, with 10 bases between the two germline ends. The CDR3 extends over 15 amino acids. The DNA of the CDR3 is TGTGCCAGAAGCTGCCGCCCCCGCTATAATTCACCCCTCCACTTT. Residues: CARSCRPRYNSPLHF.

The CDR3 loop reads CAWRGLAGVYEQFF. The CDR3, as DNA: TGTGCCTGGAGGGGACTAGCGGGAGTTTATGAGCAGTTCTTC. This chain joins TRBV30 and TRBJ2-1; 14 positions match TRBD2. CDR1 and CDR2 from the germline V gene are GTSNPN and SVGIG (reference sequence). CDR3 length: 14 residues. V lost 3 bases, J lost 8 bases, and 3 bases stayed unmatched.

V gene TRBV5-8 combines with J gene TRBJ2-3; possibly TRBD1 for D (5 bases). Trimming removed 4 bases at V and 4 bases at J, with 19 bases between. The CDR3 has 16 residues. Germline CDR1 and CDR2: SGHTS and YDEGEE. CDR3 DNA: TGTGCCAGCAGCGTAAGGACATTCAACGATCCAGATACGCAGTATTTT. The encoded protein is CASSVRTFNDPDTQYF.

V and J are TRBV7-3 and TRBJ2-2; D perhaps matches TRBD1 (5 bases). The CDR3 spans 15 residues. Trimming shortened V by 0 bases and J by 4 bases, and 9 bases separated the two germline ends. CDR1 is SGHTA and CDR2 is FQGTGA in the germline V gene. CDR3 sequence reads: CASSLTGAGTGELFF. CDR3 bases: TGTGCCAGCAGCTTAACTGGGGCCGGCACCGGGGAGCTGTTTTTT.

This chain joins TRBV19 and TRBJ2-3; no clear D. CDR1 and CDR2 (germline): LNHDA, SQIVND (reference sequence). The length of the CDR3 is 14 residues. V was pared by 3 bases and J by 2 bases, with 9 bases between. The CDR3 loop is CASSIGQTTDTQYF. CDR3 bases: TGTGCCAGTAGTATTGGGCAGACCACAGATACGCAGTATTTT.

This chain uses TRBV29-1 with TRBJ2-5; 11 bases align to TRBD2. V shed 6 bases, J shed 2 bases, and the junction held 5 bases outside the gene matches. CDR1 is SQVTM and CDR2 is ANQGSEA in the germline V gene. This CDR3 contains 14 residues. The CDR3, as DNA: TGCAGCGTCTTAGCGGGGGGGCCTCAAGAGACCCAGTACTTC. It translates to CSVLAGGPQETQYF.

The chain uses TRBV2 and TRBJ2-3; D is undetermined. From germline, CDR1 is SNHLY and CDR2 FYNNEI. The V and J ends lost 2 bases and 2 bases respectively, with 14 bases between them. There are 16 residues in the CDR3. CDR3 sequence: CASSERALPPTDTQYF. The CDR3 DNA reads TGTGCCAGCAGTGAACGGGCCTTACCACCCACAGATACGCAGTATTTT.

The rearrangement joins TRBV4-2 to TRBJ2-2; D uncertain. Trimming took off 0 bases at V and 0 bases at J, with 5 bases between the two ends. The CDR3 totals 15 residues. Germline lookup yields CDR1 LGHNA and CDR2 YNFKEQ. The CDR3 loop is CASSQDAANTGELFF. The CDR3 DNA sequence: TGTGCCAGCAGCCAAGATGCGGCGAACACCGGGGAGCTGTTTTTT.